This is a list of T cell receptor beta chains from one sample in a study of blood T cell repertoires in COVID-19. Only in-frame clones appear in the TCRdb table, and some are missing; sequencing was by immunoSEQ multiplex PCR. Among around 89,000 clones, 55% to 75% were seen once, and the ten largest hold 13% to 15%. Material: peripheral blood. The receptor source for this set is a woman of 80 years or more with acute or convalescent COVID-19. CDR3s include the opening cysteine and the closing phenylalanine or tryptophan. A D gene is named only where the DNA matches it firmly. Clone size is stated in some rows and not others, as once, few, many or a class when expanded.

V gene,clone size,D gene,J gene,CDR3 DNA,CDR3 protein
TRBV4-3,-,TRBD2,TRBJ2-3,TGCGCCAGCAGCCCCGGACTAGCGGGGGGGGGAGATACGCAGTATTTT,CASSPGLAGGGDTQYF
TRBV7-8,-,TRBD1,TRBJ2-7,TGTGCCAGCAGCCAGGACAGGGTGGTATACGAGCAGTACTTC,CASSQDRVVYEQYF
TRBV27,few,-,TRBJ2-2,TGTGCCAGCAGGAGCCTCGCGGACACCGGGGAGCTGTTTTTT,CASRSLADTGELFF
TRBV12-5,-,-,TRBJ1-2,TGTGCTAGTGGTTTGATTCGGGGGTCGTTCTATGGCTACACCTTC,CASGLIRGSFYGYTF
TRBV28,few,-,TRBJ1-6,TGTGCCAGCACCCTAGGAGGTTCACCCCTCCACTTT,CASTLGGSPLHF
TRBV14,-,TRBD1,TRBJ2-7,TGTGCCAGCAGCCAAGCCGGGACAGGGCGAGAGCAGTACTTC,CASSQAGTGREQYF
TRBV28,-,TRBD1,TRBJ1-2,TGTGCCAGCAATGCCCCCGGACAGGGGACCTATGGCTACACCTTC,CASNAPGQGTYGYTF
TRBV12-5,-,TRBD1,TRBJ1-1,TGTGCTAGTGGTTTCCTCGCGTCAGGGGGCGATCGCACTGAAGCTTTCTTT,CASGFLASGGDRTEAFF
TRBV2,-,-,TRBJ2-3,TGTGCCAGCTCCCCCGGGTTTAGTGGAGATACGCAGTATTTT,CASSPGFSGDTQYF
TRBV10-3,-,TRBD2,TRBJ2-1,TGTGCCATCAGTGGTCAAGCGGGGGGTAACAATGAGCAGTTCTTC,CAISGQAGGNNEQFF
TRBV3-1/TRBV3-2,few,TRBD1,TRBJ1-1,TGTGCCAGCAGCCAAGACAGGGGGAGCACTGAAGCTTTCTTT,CASSQDRGSTEAFF
TRBV7-2,-,TRBD1,TRBJ1-1,TGTGCCAGCAGCTTACAGGGGGGGTGGACAGGGTCGGCTTTCTTT,CASSLQGGWTGSAFF
TRBV5-1,-,-,TRBJ2-5,TGCGCCAGCAGGGGGACGGGGGACCTGGAGACCCAGTACTTC,CASRGTGDLETQYF
TRBV11-2,-,-,TRBJ1-1,TGTGCCAGCAGCTTACTTCTCAACACTGAAGCTTTCTTT,CASSLLLNTEAFF
TRBV3-1/TRBV3-2,-,-,TRBJ1-1,TGTGCCAGCAGCGACAGGAACACTGAAGCTTTCTTT,CASSDRNTEAFF
TRBV7-2,-,-,TRBJ2-5,TGTGCCAGCAGCTACAACAGGGTCGAGACCCAGTACTTC,CASSYNRVETQYF
TRBV27,-,TRBD1,TRBJ1-2,TGTGCCAGCAGCCAGGGACAGGGCTATGGCTACACCTTC,CASSQGQGYGYTF
TRBV19,-,-,TRBJ2-1,TGTGCCAGTAGTATAGTGCCCCTGGGGGGTTATTACAATGAGCAGTTCTTC,CASSIVPLGGYYNEQFF
TRBV7-2,-,-,TRBJ1-2,TGTGCCAGCAGCTTAGATTTTCCAGGGGTTCTCTATGGCTACACCTTC,CASSLDFPGVLYGYTF
TRBV4-2,-,-,TRBJ1-2,TGTGCCAGCAGCCAAATAGGACAGTCCTATGGCTACACCTTC,CASSQIGQSYGYTF
TRBV4-1,-,-,TRBJ1-1,TGCGCCAGCAGCCTGAGGAGGGACACTGAAGCTTTCTTT,CASSLRRDTEAFF
TRBV27,few,-,TRBJ1-1,TGTGCCAGCAGTCCACAGTTCCTCAACACTGAAGCTTTCTTT,CASSPQFLNTEAFF
TRBV3-1/TRBV3-2,few,TRBD1,TRBJ2-1,TGTGCCAGCAACACAGGGGCCGGGTACAATGAGCAGTTCTTC,CASNTGAGYNEQFF
TRBV6-5,-,TRBD1,TRBJ1-2,TGTGCCAGCAGCCCCGGGACAGCCGGCGGCTACACCTTC,CASSPGTAGGYTF
TRBV28,-,TRBD1,TRBJ1-4,TGTGCCACCCTGGGACAGCAGTTTGGAAAACTGTTTTTT,CATLGQQFGKLFF
TRBV10-1,-,TRBD1,TRBJ2-7,TGCGCCAGCAGTGAGAACAGGGGGCGCTACTTGGGATTCTACGAGCAGTACTTC,CASSENRGRYLGFYEQYF
TRBV28,once,-,TRBJ1-1,TGTGCCAGCAGTCAGCAGGGAGGGGCGACTGAAGCTTTCTTT,CASSQQGGATEAFF
TRBV10-3,-,TRBD2,TRBJ2-2,TGTGCCATCAGTAGACTAGCGGGGATGGGCACCGGGGAGCTGTTTTTT,CAISRLAGMGTGELFF
TRBV19,-,TRBD1,TRBJ2-4,TGTGCCAGTACCCCAGGGACAGGGGGAACCAAAAACATTCAGTACTTC,CASTPGTGGTKNIQYF
TRBV19,once,TRBD1,TRBJ1-3,TGTGCCAGTACCCCCCGGGGACCAGGGGGAGGAAACACCATATATTTT,CASTPRGPGGGNTIYF
TRBV19,-,-,TRBJ1-1,TGTGCCAGTAGTATAGATAGGAGGACGCTGAACACTGAAGCTTTCTTT,CASSIDRRTLNTEAFF
TRBV6-2/TRBV6-3,few,TRBD1,TRBJ2-7,TGTGCCAGCAGCCGGGACAGGGTGATTTTCGAGCAGTACTTC,CASSRDRVIFEQYF
TRBV6-6,-,-,TRBJ2-1,TGTGCCAGCAGTCTGGAGGATGAGCAGTTCTTC,CASSLEDEQFF
TRBV18,-,TRBD1,TRBJ2-3,TGTGCCAGCTCACCACTTGGGACAGGGGCATACACAGATACGCAGTATTTT,CASSPLGTGAYTDTQYF
TRBV30,-,-,TRBJ1-2,TGTGCCTGGGACCGGGGGGAAGGTGTCTATGGCTACACCTTC,CAWDRGEGVYGYTF
TRBV9,-,TRBD2,TRBJ2-3,TGTGCCAGCAGCGCGGGACTAGTCCCCTCTAGCACAGATACGCAGTATTTT,CASSAGLVPSSTDTQYF
TRBV18,once,TRBD1,TRBJ1-5,TGTGCCAGCTCACCGACAGGGGGACAGCCCCAGCATTTT,CASSPTGGQPQHF